Shown below are 22 T cell receptor beta chains from a single sample sequenced in a study of beta chain features in type 1 diabetes. Findings and caveats of the study: Shortening that was moderate but significant affected the TCRB CDR3s of Type 1 diabetes patients in all four CD4+ subsets.

Since all of the isolated RNA was reverse transcribed, expressed TCRB transcripts were what got sequenced. Assay: immunoSEQ multiplex PCR; the TCRdb copy retains only in-frame clones and omits some. The sample holds approximately 15,000 clones, approximately 76% seen once. For these receptors, no antigen is known. Sample: stem cell memory CD4+ T cells from blood. The receptors originated from a woman aged 18-29 years with type 1 diabetes.

J is TRBJ2-6 and V is TRBV19; D call uncertain. Germline loops: CDR1 LNHDA, CDR2 SQIVND (reference sequence). The V gene lost 1 base and the J gene lost 1 base, with 11 bases spanning the gap. The CDR3 covers 17 residues. This CDR3 reads CASSIGALNSGANVLTF. The CDR3 DNA follows: TGTGCCAGTAGTATAGGGGCGCTTAATTCTGGGGCCAACGTCCTGACTTTC. The complete variable domain, with remaining parts taken from reference TRBV19 and TRBJ2-6, reads DGGITQSPKYLFRKEGQNVTLSCEQNLNHDAMYWYRQDPGQGLRLIYYSQIVNDFQKGDIAEGYSVSREKKESFPLTVTSAQKNPTAFYLCASSIGALNSGANVLTFGAGSRLTVL.

V is TRBV6-6 and J is TRBJ2-2; D is perhaps TRBD2 (6 bases). V was pared by 10 bases and J by 0 bases, with 9 bases between. The CDR3 extends over 13 amino acids. Germline V lookup: CDR1 MNHNY, CDR2 SVGAGI (reference sequence). The CDR3 nucleotides are TGTGCCACCGGGAGCACGAACACCGGGGAGCTGTTTTTT. It encodes CATGSTNTGELFF.

The chain recombines TRBV19 with TRBJ2-5, with 14 bases fitting TRBD2. Germline values: CDR1 LNHDA, CDR2 SQIVND (reference sequence). V lost 1 base and J lost 5; bases outside the gene matches: 3. The CDR3 consists of 16 residues. The CDR3 DNA reads as TGTGCCAGTAGTATAGTGGGGACTAGCGGGAGTGAGACCCAGTACTTC. Translated: CASSIVGTSGSETQYF.

The V and J genes are TRBV11-2 and TRBJ2-7; 13 positions agree with TRBD2. Looked up from germline, CDR1 is SGHAT and CDR2 is FQNNGV. The trim removed 3 bases at V and 7 bases at J, leaving 6 bases unmatched. The CDR3 length is 15 residues. The CDR3 spells CASSFGTSGTAEQYF. The CDR3 nucleotides are TGTGCCAGCAGCTTCGGGACTAGCGGGACGGCGGAGCAGTACTTC.

This chain uses TRBV11-3 with TRBJ2-2; 8 bases match TRBD1. Losses at the gene ends were 8 bases for V and 5 bases for J; bases not matched to a gene: 7. Germline CDR1 reads SGHNT; CDR2 reads YENEEA. The CDR3 is 14 residues long. CDR3 in amino acids: CASEDRARTGELFF. The CDR3 nucleotides are TGTGCCAGCGAGGACAGGGCTAGGACCGGGGAGCTGTTTTTT.

This clone has only a few counts. The J gene is TRBJ2-7, the V gene TRBV7-2, with TRBD1 matching 7 bases. The CDR3 is 14 amino acids. V was clipped by 6 bases and J by 1 base; unmatched bases: 6. The germline CDR1 and CDR2 sequences are SGHTA and FQGNSA. The CDR3 here is CASRRQGFSYEQYF. As DNA, the CDR3 is TGTGCCAGCAGAAGACAGGGATTTTCCTACGAGCAGTACTTC.

This clone has only a few counts. The chain carries TRBV12-5 and TRBJ2-2, with TRBD1 as a possible D gene (6 bases). This CDR3 is built from 19 residues. Germline assignment: CDR1 LGHNT and CDR2 FRNRAP. V lost 1 base to trimming and J lost 3 bases, with 21 bases between them. In nucleotides, the CDR3 is TGTGCTAGTGGTTTGGCCGCGACCTCCGGGACACCCTACACCGGGGAGCTGTTTTTT. Its protein product is CASGLAATSGTPYTGELFF. Supplemented by reference TRBV12-5 and TRBJ2-2, the full variable domain reads DARVTQTPRHKVTEMGQEVTMRCQPILGHNTVFWYRQTMMQGLELLAYFRNRAPLDDSGMPKDRFSAEMPDATLATLKIQPSEPRDSAVYFCASGLAATSGTPYTGELFFGEGSRLTVL.

The chain employs TRBV9 and TRBJ2-3; 9 positions agree with TRBD2. V trimming: 4 bases; J trimming: 4 bases; junction bases outside the gene matches: 4. This CDR3 is built from 14 residues. Germline CDR1 reads SGDLS; CDR2 reads YYNGEE. The CDR3 sequence: CASSRTSAPDTQYF. In DNA, the CDR3 is TGTGCCAGCAGCCGGACTAGCGCACCAGATACGCAGTATTTT.

Only one count was recorded for this clone. The chain has TRBV5-1 and TRBJ2-6; D is ambiguous. V was clipped by 0 bases and J by 0 bases, with 7 bases between them. Germline V gene sequence: CDR1 SGHRS, CDR2 YFSETQ. The length of the CDR3 is 16 residues. CDR3 in DNA: TGCGCCAGCAGCTTGGCGGTTTCCTCTGGGGCCAACGTCCTGACTTTC. It specifies CASSLAVSSGANVLTF.

V usage is TRBV7-2 and J usage is TRBJ2-3, with TRBD2 as a possible D gene (5 bases). CDR1 is SGHTA and CDR2 is FQGNSA in the germline V gene. The V and J ends lost 3 bases and 6 bases respectively, with 16 bases between them. The CDR3 is made up of 15 amino acids. CDR3 nucleotide sequence: TGTGCCAGCAGCTTCCCAGGAACACCGGGGGATACGCAGTATTTT. This translates into CASSFPGTPGDTQYF.

This chain connects TRBV11-2 to TRBJ2-3, with 11 bases identical to TRBD2. This CDR3 contains 16 residues. Germline loops: CDR1 SGHAT, CDR2 FQNNGV. The V and J ends lost 5 bases and 3 bases, in that order; junction bases with no gene match: 7. For the CDR3, the DNA is TGTGCCAGCAGCCCTCAGCGGACTAGCGGGACAGATACGCAGTATTTT. It yields the protein CASSPQRTSGTDTQYF.

The chain recombines TRBV28 with TRBJ2-7; 11 bases agree with TRBD2. Unmatched junction bases numbered 6, after V lost 10 bases and J lost 4 bases. The germline V gene encodes CDR1 MDHEN and CDR2 SYDVKM. The CDR3 sequence is 13 residues long. In DNA form, the CDR3 reads TGTGCCACGGGGCTAGCGGGGGGTTACGAGCAGTACTTC. This encodes CATGLAGGYEQYF.

This chain joins TRBV5-1 and TRBJ1-3; the D is unclear. Germline lookup yields CDR1 SGHRS and CDR2 YFSETQ. This CDR3 comprises 14 residues. The V gene lost 0 bases and the J gene lost 4 bases, with 8 bases spanning the gap. CDR3: CASSLETAGNTIYF. The CDR3 coding sequence is TGCGCCAGCAGCTTGGAAACAGCCGGAAACACCATATATTTT.

V is TRBV19 and J is TRBJ2-7; 12 bases align to TRBD2. Germline V gives CDR1 LNHDA, CDR2 SQIVND (reference sequence). This CDR3 region has 12 residues. The CDR3 spells CAGRPVLAGGWV. For the CDR3, the DNA is TGTGCCGGCCGCCCTGTTCTAGCGGGAGGGTGGGTC.

The J gene is TRBJ2-1, the V gene TRBV19; TRBD1 matches at 11 bases. The CDR3 totals 15 residues. Germline CDR1 LNHDA, CDR2 SQIVND (reference sequence). V gave up 5 bases and J gave up 8 bases; unmatched junction bases: 8. The CDR3 spells CASSVRGQGAYEQFF. The CDR3, as DNA: TGTGCCAGTAGTGTTCGCGGACAGGGGGCTTATGAGCAGTTCTTC.

V is TRBV30 and J is TRBJ1-5; D is undetermined. V was pared by 7 bases and J by 2 bases, with 9 bases between. This CDR3 has 12 amino acids. Germline assignment: CDR1 GTSNPN and CDR2 SVGIG (reference sequence). CDR3 sequence: CAYRIGNQPQHF. CDR3 bases: TGTGCCTACAGAATCGGCAATCAGCCCCAGCATTTT.

This clone was found once. The chain combines TRBV6-6 with TRBJ2-3, with D maybe TRBD2 (7 bases). This CDR3 region has 14 residues. V gave up 0 bases and J gave up 10 bases, with 14 bases separating them. Germline loops: CDR1 MNHNY, CDR2 SVGAGI (reference sequence). Here the CDR3 reads CASSYSSGGGSQYF. The CDR3, as DNA: TGTGCCAGCAGTTACTCGTCGGGGGGCGGGTCGCAGTATTTT.

This clone was counted only a few times. In DNA form, the CDR3 reads TGTGCCAGCAGGCCCGTTGGGCGCACGCGCGCAGAGACCCAGTACTTC. Protein sequence: CASRPVGRTRAETQYF. The gene calls are TRBV27 and TRBJ2-5; D uncertain. The CDR3 has 16 amino acids. The germline V and J ends were trimmed by 6 bases and 4 bases, with 21 bases remaining between them. Germline V gene data show CDR1 as MNHEY and CDR2 as SMNVEV (reference sequence).

J is TRBJ1-1 and V is TRBV2; D unclear. The germline gives CDR1 SNHLY, CDR2 FYNNEI. Trimming cost V 7 bases and J 2 bases, with 14 bases left between them. The CDR3 loop spans 14 amino acids. CDR3 residues: CASIRGIANTEAFF. The CDR3 DNA is TGTGCCAGCATACGAGGGATCGCCAACACTGAAGCTTTCTTT. The full variable domain, in which reference TRBV2 and TRBJ1-1 provide the parts outside the CDR3, is EPEVTQTPSHQVTQMGQEVILRCVPISNHLYFYWYRQILGQKVEFLVSFYNNEISEKSEIFDDQFSVERPDGSNFTLKIRSTKLEDSAMYFCASIRGIANTEAFFGQGTRLTVV.

This clone came up a few times. This chain joins TRBV7-2 and TRBJ2-4; D uncertain. Germline V CDR1 and CDR2: SGHTA, FQGNSA. Trimming cost V 1 base and J 5 bases, with 6 bases left between them. The CDR3 has 13 residues. CDR3 amino acids: CASSLVRENIQYF. CDR3 DNA: TGTGCCAGCAGCTTAGTCCGGGAAAACATTCAGTACTTC.

The chain uses TRBV19 and TRBJ2-2, with 9 bases that match TRBD1. Germline V CDR1 and CDR2: LNHDA, SQIVND (reference sequence). With V trimmed by 10 bases and J by 6 bases, 9 bases remained unmatched. The CDR3 is made up of 14 amino acids. CDR3 DNA: TGTGCCACCCGGGGACAGGGTTGGGCCGGGGAGCTGTTTTTT. This translates into CATRGQGWAGELFF.

This clone was seen a single time. CDR3 sequence (DNA): TGTGCCAGCAGGGAACTAGCGGGAGTCTACGAGCAGTACTTC. Encoded protein: CASRELAGVYEQYF. The gene calls are TRBV6-1 and TRBJ2-7, with 11 bases lining up with TRBD2. V shed 6 bases and J 3 bases; nucleotides not matched to a gene: 4. The CDR3 runs 14 residues. The germline V gene encodes CDR1 MNHNS and CDR2 SASEGT.